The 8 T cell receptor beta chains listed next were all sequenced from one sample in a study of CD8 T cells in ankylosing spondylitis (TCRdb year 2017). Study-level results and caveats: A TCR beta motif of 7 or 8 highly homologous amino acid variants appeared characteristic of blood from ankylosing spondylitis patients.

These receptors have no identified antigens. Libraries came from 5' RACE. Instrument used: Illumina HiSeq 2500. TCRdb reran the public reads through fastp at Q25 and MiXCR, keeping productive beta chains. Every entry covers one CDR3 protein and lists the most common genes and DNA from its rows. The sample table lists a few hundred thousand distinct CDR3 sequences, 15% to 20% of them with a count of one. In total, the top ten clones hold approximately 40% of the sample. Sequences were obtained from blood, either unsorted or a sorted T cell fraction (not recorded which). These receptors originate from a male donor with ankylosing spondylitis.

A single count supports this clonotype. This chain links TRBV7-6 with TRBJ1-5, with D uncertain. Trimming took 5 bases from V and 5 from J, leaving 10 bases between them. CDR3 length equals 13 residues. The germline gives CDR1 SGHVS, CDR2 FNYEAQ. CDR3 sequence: CASSPDPYQPQHF. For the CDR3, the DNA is TGTGCCAGCAGCCCGGACCCCTATCAGCCCCAGCATTTT.

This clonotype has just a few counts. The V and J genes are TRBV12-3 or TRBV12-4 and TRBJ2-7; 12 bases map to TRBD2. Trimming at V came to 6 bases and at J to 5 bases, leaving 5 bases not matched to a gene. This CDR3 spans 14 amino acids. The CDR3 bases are TGTGCCAGCAGCGCTAGCGGGAGGGCTGACGAGCAGTACTTC. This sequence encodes CASSASGRADEQYF.

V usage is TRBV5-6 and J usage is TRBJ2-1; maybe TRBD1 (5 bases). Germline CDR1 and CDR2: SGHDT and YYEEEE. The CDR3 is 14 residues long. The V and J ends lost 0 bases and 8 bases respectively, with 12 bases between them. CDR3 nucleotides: TGTGCCAGCAGCTTGGTCGCAGGGTTGGATGAGCAGTTCTTC. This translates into CASSLVAGLDEQFF.

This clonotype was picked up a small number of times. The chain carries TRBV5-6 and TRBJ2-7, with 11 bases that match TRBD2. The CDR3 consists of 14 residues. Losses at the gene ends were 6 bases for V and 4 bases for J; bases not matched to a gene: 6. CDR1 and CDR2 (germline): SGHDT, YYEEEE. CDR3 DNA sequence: TGTGCCAGCACTGAGGGACTAGCGGAATACGAGCAGTACTTC. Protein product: CASTEGLAEYEQYF. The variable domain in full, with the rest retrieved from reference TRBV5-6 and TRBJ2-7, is DAGVTQSPTHLIKTRGQQVTLRCSPKSGHDTVSWYQQALGQGPQFIFQYYEEEERQRGNFPDRFSGHQFPNYSSELNVNALLLGDSALYLCASTEGLAEYEQYFGPGTRLTVT.

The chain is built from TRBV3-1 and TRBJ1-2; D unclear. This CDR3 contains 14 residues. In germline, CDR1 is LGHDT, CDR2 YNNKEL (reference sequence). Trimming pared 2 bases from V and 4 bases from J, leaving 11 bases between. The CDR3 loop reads CASSQSLTSYGYTF. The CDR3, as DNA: TGTGCCAGCAGCCAATCATTGACCTCCTATGGCTACACCTTC.

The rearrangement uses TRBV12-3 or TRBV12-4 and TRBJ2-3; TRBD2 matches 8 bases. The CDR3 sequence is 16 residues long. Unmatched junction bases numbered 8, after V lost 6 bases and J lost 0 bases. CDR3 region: CASSPLLAASTDTQYF. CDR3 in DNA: TGTGCCAGCAGCCCCTTACTAGCGGCTAGCACAGATACGCAGTATTTT.

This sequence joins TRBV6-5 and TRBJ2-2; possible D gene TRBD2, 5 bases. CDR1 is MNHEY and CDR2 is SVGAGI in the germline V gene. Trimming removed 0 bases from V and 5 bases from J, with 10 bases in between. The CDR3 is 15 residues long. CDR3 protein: CASSYSETGTGELFF. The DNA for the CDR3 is TGTGCCAGCAGTTACTCTGAGACGGGGACCGGGGAGCTGTTTTTT.

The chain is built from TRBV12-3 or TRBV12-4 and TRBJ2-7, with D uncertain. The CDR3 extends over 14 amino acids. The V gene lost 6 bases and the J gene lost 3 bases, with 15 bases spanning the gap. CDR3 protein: CASSPPYQFYEQYF. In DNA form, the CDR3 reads TGTGCCAGCAGCCCACCATACCAATTCTACGAGCAGTACTTC.